A few counts support the clone carrying this TCR beta chain. No antigen is known for it. This sample was taken from a study of blood T cells in healthy people across ages. The CDR3 spans 17 residues. The V segment lost 2 bases and the J segment 7 bases; nucleotides outside the gene matches: 11. PCR was performed a second time for roughly 7 to 12 cycles using a sample-barcoded 5' primer and a J-beta primer mix. TCRdb re-called the 5' RACE reads with MiXCR, one entry per CDR3 protein. There are about 1.5 million distinct CDR3 sequences in the sample; approximately 40% occur only once, and 7.9% lies in the top ten. Whole-study findings and limits: More naive CD4+ cells and higher diversity were found in long-lived than in aged donors.

The chain couples TRBV12-3 or TRBV12-4 to TRBJ2-2; 9 bases match TRBD1. The specimen sequenced was blood. This receptor was obtained from a woman younger than 30 in good health. In nucleotides, the CDR3 is TGTGCCAGCAGTTTATACGGGGGACAGGGCGGGAACGGGGAGCTGTTTTTT. Amino acids: CASSLYGGQGGNGELFF.